This TCR beta chain appears in the sequencing data of a study of control samples from healthy donors and cancer patients. The repertoire was sequenced with immunoSEQ multiplex PCR; TCRdb's copy has only in-frame clones and lacks some. The profile shows roughly 100,000 clones, about 91% of them singletons. Germline loops: CDR1 LNHNV, CDR2 YYDKDF (reference sequence). J was trimmed by 6 bases and V by 1 base; bases with no gene match: 7. This CDR3 has 16 amino acids. What was sequenced was blood. The clonotype was recovered from a woman aged 18-35 years in good health. V and J are TRBV15 and TRBJ2-2; 8 nucleotides agree with TRBD2. In DNA, the CDR3 is TGTGCCACCAGCAGAGGCGGCGGGGGGTGGGCCGGGGAGCTGTTTTTT. This translates into CATSRGGGGWAGELFF.